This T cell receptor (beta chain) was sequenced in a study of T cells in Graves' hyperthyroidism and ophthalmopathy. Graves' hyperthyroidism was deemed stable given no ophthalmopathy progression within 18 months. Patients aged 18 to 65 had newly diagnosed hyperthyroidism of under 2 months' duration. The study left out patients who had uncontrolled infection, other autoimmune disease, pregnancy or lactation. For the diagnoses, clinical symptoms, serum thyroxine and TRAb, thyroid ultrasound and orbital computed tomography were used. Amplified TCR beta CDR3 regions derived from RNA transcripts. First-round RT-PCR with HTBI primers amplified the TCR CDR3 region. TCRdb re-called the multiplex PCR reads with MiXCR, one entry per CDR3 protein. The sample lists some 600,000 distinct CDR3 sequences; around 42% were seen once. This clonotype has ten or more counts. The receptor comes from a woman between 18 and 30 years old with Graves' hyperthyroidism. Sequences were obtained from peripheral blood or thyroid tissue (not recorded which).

CDR3 DNA sequence: TGTGCCAGCAGCTTACTGGCAGGCTTCAGATACGAGCAGTACTTC. This translates into CASSLLAGFRYEQYF. The chain is built from TRBV7-2 and TRBJ2-7; D gene ambiguous. CDR3 size: 15 residues. Looked up from germline, CDR1 is SGHTA and CDR2 is FQGNSA. V gave up 2 bases and J gave up 4 bases, with 15 bases separating them. The complete variable domain, with remaining parts taken from reference TRBV7-2 and TRBJ2-7, reads GAGVSQSPSNKVTEKGKDVELRCDPISGHTALYWYRQSLGQGLEFLIYFQGNSAPDKSGLPSDRFSAERTGGSVSTLTIQRTQQEDSAVYLCASSLLAGFRYEQYFGPGTRLTVT.